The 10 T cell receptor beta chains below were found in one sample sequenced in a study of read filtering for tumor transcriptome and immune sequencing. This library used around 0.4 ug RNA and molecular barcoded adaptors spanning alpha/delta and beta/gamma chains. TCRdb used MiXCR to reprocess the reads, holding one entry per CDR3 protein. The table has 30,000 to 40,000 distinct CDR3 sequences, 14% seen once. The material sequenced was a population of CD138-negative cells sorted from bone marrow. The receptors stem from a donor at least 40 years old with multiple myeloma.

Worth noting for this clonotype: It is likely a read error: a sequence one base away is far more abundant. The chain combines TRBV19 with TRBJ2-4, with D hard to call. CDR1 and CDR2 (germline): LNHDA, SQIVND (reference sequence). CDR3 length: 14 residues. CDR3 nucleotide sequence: TGTGCCGGTAGTATGAGTGGATCCGCCTTTGAGCAGTACTTC. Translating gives CAGSMSGSAFEQYF.

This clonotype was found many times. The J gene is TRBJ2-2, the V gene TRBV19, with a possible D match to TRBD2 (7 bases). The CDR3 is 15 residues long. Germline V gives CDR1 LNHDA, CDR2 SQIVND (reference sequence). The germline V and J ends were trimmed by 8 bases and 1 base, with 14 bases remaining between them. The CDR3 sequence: CASRGGGQNTGELFF. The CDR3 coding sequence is TGTGCCAGTCGGGGCGGGGGCCAGAACACCGGGGAGCTGTTTTTT.

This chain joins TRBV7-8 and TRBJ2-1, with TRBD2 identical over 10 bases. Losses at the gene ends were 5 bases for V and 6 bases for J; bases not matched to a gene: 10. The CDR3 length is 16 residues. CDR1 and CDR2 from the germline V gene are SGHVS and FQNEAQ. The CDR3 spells CASSLPLAGASNEQFF. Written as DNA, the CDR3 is TGTGCCAGCAGCCTCCCCCTAGCGGGGGCGTCCAATGAGCAGTTCTTC.

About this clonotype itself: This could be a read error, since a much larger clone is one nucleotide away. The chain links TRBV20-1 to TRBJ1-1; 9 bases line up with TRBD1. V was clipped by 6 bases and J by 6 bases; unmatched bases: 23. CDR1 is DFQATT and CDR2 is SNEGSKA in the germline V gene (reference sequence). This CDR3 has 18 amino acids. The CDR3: CSAQTPRTGVKGNAEAFF. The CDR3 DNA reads TGCAGTGCCCAGACTCCCCGGACAGGGGTAAAGGGAAACGCTGAAGCTTTCTTT.

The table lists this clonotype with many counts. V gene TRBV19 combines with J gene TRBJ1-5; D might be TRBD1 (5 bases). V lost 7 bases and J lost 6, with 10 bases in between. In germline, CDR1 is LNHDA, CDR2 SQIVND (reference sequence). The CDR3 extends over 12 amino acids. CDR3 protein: CASNPGFQPQHF. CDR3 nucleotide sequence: TGTGCCAGTAACCCAGGGTTTCAGCCCCAGCATTTT.

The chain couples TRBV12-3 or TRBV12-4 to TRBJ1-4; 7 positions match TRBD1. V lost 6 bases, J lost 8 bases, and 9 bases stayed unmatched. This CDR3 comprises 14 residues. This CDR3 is CASRGDREGEKLFF. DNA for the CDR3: TGTGCCAGCAGGGGAGACAGGGAAGGAGAAAAACTGTTTTTT.

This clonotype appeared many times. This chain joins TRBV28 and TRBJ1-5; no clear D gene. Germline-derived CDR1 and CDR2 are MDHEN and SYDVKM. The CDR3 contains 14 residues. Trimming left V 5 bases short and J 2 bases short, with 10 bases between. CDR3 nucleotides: TGTGCCAGCAGTAGGACGGCCGGCAATCAGCCCCAGCATTTT. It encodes CASSRTAGNQPQHF.

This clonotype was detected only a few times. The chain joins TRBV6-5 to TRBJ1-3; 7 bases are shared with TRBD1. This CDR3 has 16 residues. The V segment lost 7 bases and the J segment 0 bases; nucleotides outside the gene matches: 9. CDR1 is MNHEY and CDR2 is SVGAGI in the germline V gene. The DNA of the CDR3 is TGTGCCAGCACTTCCCCAAACAGGGGCTCTGGAAACACCATATATTTT. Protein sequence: CASTSPNRGSGNTIYF.

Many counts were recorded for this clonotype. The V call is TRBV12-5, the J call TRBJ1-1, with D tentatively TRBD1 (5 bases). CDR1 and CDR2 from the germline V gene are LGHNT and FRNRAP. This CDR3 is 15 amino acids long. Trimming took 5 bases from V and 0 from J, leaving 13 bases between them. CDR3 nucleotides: TGTGCTAGTGGTCCTCCCCGGGGCCTGAACACTGAAGCTTTCTTT. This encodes CASGPPRGLNTEAFF.

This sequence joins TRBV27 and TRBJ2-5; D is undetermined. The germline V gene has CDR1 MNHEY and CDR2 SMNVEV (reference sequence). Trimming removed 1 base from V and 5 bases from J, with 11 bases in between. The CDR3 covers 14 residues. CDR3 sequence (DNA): TGTGCCAGCAGTTTATACGCGGAACGGGAGACCCAGTACTTC. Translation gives CASSLYAERETQYF.